The source of this T cell receptor beta chain is a study of blood T cell repertoires in COVID-19. Method: immunoSEQ multiplex PCR; TCRdb's copy keeps in-frame clones and lacks some. The sample carries nearly 200,000 clones, around 84% recorded once. This TCR came from a human donor in a cohort sampled during active COVID-19. Sequencing input: peripheral blood.

The chain's CDR3 is CAREIQGVSISDTEAFF. The CDR3 DNA reads as TGTGCCAGGGAAATTCAGGGGGTTTCTATCTCGGACACTGAAGCTTTCTTT. This sequence joins TRBV2 and TRBJ1-1; TRBD1 aligns across 7 bases. Germline lookup yields CDR1 SNHLY and CDR2 FYNNEI. J lost 3 bases, V lost 9 bases, and 19 bases had no gene match. This CDR3 contains 17 residues.